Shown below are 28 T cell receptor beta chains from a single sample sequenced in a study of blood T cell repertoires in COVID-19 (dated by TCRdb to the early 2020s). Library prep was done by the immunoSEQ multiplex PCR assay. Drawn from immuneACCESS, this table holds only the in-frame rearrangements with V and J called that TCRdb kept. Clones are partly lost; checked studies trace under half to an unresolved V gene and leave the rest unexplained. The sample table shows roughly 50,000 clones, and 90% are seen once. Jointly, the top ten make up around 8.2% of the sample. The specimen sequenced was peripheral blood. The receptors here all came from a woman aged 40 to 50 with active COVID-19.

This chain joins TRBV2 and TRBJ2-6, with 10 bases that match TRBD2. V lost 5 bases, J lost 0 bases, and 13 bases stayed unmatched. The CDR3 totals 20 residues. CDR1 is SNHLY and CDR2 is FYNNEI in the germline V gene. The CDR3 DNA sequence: TGTGCCAGCAGTAACACGCGGGCTAGCGGGGGCCCCTCTGGGGCCAACGTCCTGACTTTC. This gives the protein CASSNTRASGGPSGANVLTF.

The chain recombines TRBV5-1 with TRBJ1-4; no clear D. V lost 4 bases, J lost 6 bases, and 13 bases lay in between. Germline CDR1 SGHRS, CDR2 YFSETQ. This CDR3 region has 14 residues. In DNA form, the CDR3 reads TGCGCCAGCAGCCCGTACCGCCAGGATGAAAAACTGTTTTTT. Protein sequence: CASSPYRQDEKLFF.

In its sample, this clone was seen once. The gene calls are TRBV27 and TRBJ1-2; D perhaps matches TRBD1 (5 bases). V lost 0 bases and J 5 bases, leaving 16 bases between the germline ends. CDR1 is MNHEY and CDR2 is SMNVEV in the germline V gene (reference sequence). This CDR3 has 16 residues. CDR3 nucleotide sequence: TGTGCCAGCAGTTTATCGAAGCAGGGTCTGAGGTATGGCTACACCTTC. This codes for CASSLSKQGLRYGYTF.

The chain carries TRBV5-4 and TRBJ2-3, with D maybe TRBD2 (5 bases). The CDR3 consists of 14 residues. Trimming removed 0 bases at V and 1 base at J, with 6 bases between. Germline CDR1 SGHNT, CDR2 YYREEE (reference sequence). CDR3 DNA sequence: TGTGCCAGCAGCTTGGGCGGGCGCACAGATACGCAGTATTTT. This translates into CASSLGGRTDTQYF.

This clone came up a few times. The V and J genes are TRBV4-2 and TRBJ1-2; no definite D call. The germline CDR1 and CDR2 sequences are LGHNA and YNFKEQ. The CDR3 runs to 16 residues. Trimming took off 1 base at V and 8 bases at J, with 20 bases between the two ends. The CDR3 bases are TGTGCCAGCAGCCAAGCTTCCCCGAGAGGGAAGATCGGCTACACCTTC. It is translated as CASSQASPRGKIGYTF.

Here the CDR3 reads CASSLVGGGQITDTQYF. The CDR3 DNA sequence: TGCGCCAGCAGCTTGGTGGGCGGGGGGCAAATCACAGATACGCAGTATTTT. The genes are TRBV5-1 and TRBJ2-3, with TRBD2 identical over 8 bases. This CDR3 is built from 17 residues. CDR1 is SGHRS and CDR2 is YFSETQ in the germline V gene. V lost 0 bases, J lost 2 bases, and 8 bases stayed unmatched.

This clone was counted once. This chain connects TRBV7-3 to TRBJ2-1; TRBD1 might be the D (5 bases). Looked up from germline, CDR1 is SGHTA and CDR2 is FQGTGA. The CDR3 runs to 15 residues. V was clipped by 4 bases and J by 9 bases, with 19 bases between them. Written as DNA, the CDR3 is TGTGCCAGCAGCTCGACAGCGCTGGAGCATGGTGAGCAGTTCTTC. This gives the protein CASSSTALEHGEQFF.

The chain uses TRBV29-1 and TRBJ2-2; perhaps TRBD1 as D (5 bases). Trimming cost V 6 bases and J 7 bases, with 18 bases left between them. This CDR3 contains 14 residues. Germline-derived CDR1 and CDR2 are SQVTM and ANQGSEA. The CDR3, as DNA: TGCAGCGTAAAAGGGGTGGGATCTGGCGGGGAGCTGTTTTTT. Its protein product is CSVKGVGSGGELFF.

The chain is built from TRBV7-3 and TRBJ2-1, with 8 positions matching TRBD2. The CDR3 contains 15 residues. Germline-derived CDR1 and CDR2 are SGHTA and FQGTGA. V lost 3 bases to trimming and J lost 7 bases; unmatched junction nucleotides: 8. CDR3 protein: CASSLSGGPSNEQFF. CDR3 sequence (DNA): TGTGCCAGCAGCTTGTCGGGGGGGCCGTCGAATGAGCAGTTCTTC.

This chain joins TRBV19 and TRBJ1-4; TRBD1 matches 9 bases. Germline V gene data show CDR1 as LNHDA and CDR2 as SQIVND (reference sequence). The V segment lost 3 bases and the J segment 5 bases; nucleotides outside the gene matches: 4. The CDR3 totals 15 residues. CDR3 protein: CASSITGGGNEKLFF. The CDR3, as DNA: TGTGCCAGTAGTATTACAGGGGGCGGCAATGAAAAACTGTTTTTT.

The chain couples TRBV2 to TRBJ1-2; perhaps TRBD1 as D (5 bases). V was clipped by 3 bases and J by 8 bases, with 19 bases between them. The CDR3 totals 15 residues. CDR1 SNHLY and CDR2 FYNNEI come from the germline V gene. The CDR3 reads CASSEIRRTNRGYTF. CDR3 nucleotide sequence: TGTGCCAGCAGTGAGATAAGGCGGACCAACAGGGGCTACACCTTC.

The CDR3 bases are TGTGCCAGCACCCTGGACAGGAGCTCCTATAATTCACCCCTCCACTTT. Amino acids: CASTLDRSSYNSPLHF. The chain employs TRBV2 and TRBJ1-6; 7 nucleotides line up with TRBD1. The CDR3 runs to 16 residues. Per the germline V gene, CDR1 is SNHLY and CDR2 is FYNNEI. V gave up 7 bases and J gave up 0 bases; unmatched junction bases: 6. The variable domain in full, completed from reference TRBV2 and TRBJ1-6, reads EPEVTQTPSHQVTQMGQEVILRCVPISNHLYFYWYRQILGQKVEFLVSFYNNEISEKSEIFDDQFSVERPDGSNFTLKIRSTKLEDSAMYFCASTLDRSSYNSPLHFGNGTRLTVT.

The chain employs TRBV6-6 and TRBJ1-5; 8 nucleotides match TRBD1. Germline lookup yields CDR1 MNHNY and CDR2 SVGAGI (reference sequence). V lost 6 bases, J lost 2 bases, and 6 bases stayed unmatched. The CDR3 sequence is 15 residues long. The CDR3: CASSAGGAGNQPQHF. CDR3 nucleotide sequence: TGTGCCAGCAGCGCAGGGGGCGCCGGCAATCAGCCCCAGCATTTT.

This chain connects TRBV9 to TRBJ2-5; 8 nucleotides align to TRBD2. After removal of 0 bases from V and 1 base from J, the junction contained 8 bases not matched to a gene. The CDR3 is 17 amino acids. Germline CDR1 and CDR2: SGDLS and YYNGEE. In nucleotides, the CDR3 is TGTGCCAGCAGCGTAGGTCGTCGGCGGGGGGCCCAAGAGACCCAGTACTTC. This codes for CASSVGRRRGAQETQYF. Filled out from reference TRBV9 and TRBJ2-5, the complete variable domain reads DSGVTQTPKHLITATGQRVTLRCSPRSGDLSVYWYQQSLDQGLQFLIQYYNGEERAKGNILERFSAQQFPDLHSELNLSSLELGDSALYFCASSVGRRRGAQETQYFGPGTRLLVL.

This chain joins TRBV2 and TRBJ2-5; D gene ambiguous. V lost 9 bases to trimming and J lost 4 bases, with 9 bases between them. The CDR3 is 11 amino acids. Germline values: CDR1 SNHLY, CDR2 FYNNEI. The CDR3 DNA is TGTGCCAGTGGCCGTGGAGAGACCCAGTACTTC. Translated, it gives CASGRGETQYF.

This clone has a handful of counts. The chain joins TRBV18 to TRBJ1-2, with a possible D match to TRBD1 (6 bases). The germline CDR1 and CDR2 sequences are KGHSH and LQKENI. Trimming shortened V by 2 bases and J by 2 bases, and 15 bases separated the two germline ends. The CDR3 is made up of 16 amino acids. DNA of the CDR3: TGTGCCAGCTCACCATATGCTCAACAGGGCAACTATGGCTACACCTTC. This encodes CASSPYAQQGNYGYTF.

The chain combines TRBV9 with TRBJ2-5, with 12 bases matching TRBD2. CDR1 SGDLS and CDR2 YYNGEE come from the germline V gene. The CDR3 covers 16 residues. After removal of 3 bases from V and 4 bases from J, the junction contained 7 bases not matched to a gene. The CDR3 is CASSELWTSGAETQYF. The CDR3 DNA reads TGTGCCAGCAGCGAACTCTGGACTAGCGGGGCAGAGACCCAGTACTTC.

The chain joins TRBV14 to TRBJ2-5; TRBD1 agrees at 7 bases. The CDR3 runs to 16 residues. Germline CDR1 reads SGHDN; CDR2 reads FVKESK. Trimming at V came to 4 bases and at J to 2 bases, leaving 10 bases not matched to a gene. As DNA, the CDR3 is TGTGCCAGCAGCCTCTACCGGGACAGAAGACAAGAGACCCAGTACTTC. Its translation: CASSLYRDRRQETQYF.

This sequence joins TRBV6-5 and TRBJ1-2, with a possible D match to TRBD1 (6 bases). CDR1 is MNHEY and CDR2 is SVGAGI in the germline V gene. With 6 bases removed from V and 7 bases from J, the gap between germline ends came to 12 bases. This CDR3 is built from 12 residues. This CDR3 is CASRVTGTGYTF. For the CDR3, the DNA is TGTGCCAGCAGGGTAACAGGGACTGGCTACACCTTC.

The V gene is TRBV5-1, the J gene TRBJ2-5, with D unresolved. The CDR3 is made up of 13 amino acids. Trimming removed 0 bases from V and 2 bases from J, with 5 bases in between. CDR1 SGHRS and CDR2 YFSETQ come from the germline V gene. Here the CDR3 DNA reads TGCGCCAGCAGCTTGGTCCATCAAGAGACCCAGTACTTC. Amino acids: CASSLVHQETQYF.

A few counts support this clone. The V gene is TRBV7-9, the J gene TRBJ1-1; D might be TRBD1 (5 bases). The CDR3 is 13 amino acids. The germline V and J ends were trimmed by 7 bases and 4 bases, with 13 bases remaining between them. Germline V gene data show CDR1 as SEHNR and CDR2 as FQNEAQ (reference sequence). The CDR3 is CASNLGGVTEAFF. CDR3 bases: TGTGCCAGCAATCTTGGAGGGGTCACTGAAGCTTTCTTT.

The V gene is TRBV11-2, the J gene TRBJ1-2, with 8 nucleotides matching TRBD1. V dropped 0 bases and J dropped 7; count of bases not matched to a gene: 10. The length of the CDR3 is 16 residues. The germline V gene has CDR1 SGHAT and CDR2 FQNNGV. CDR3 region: CASSLDVRGQVRGYTF. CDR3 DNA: TGTGCCAGCAGCTTAGATGTTCGGGGACAGGTCCGTGGCTACACCTTC.

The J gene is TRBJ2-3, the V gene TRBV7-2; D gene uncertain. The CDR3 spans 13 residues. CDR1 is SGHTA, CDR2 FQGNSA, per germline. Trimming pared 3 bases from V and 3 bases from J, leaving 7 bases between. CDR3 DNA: TGTGCCAGCAGCTTCCGAGTAACAGATACGCAGTATTTT. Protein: CASSFRVTDTQYF. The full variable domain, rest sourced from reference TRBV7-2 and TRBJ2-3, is GAGVSQSPSNKVTEKGKDVELRCDPISGHTALYWYRQSLGQGLEFLIYFQGNSAPDKSGLPSDRFSAERTGGSVSTLTIQRTQQEDSAVYLCASSFRVTDTQYFGPGTRLTVL.

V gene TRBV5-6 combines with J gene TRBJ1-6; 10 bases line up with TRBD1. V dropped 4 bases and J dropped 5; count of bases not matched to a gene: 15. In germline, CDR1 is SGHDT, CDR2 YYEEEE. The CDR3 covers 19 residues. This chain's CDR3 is CASSPGTGAIAMHNSPLHF. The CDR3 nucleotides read TGTGCCAGCAGCCCCGGGACAGGGGCCATCGCCATGCATAATTCACCCCTCCACTTT.

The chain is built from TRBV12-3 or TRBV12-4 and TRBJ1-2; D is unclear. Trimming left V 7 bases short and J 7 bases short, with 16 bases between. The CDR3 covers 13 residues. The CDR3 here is CASMAALFSGYTF. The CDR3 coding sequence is TGTGCCAGCATGGCGGCGTTATTTTCTGGCTACACCTTC.

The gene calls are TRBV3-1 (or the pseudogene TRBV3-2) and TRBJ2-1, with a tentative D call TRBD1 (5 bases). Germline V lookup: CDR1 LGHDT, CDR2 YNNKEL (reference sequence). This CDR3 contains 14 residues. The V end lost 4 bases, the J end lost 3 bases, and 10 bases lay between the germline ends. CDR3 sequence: CASSPRDSYNEQFF. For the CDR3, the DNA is TGTGCCAGCAGCCCCCGAGACAGCTACAATGAGCAGTTCTTC.

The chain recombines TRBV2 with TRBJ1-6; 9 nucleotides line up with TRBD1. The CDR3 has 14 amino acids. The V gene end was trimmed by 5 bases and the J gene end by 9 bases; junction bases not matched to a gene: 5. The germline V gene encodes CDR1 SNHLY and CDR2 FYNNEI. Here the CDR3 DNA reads TGTGCCAGCAGTAGTACAGGGGGCGGTTCACCCCTCCACTTT. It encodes CASSSTGGGSPLHF. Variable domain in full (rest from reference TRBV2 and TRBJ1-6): EPEVTQTPSHQVTQMGQEVILRCVPISNHLYFYWYRQILGQKVEFLVSFYNNEISEKSEIFDDQFSVERPDGSNFTLKIRSTKLEDSAMYFCASSSTGGGSPLHFGNGTRLTVT.

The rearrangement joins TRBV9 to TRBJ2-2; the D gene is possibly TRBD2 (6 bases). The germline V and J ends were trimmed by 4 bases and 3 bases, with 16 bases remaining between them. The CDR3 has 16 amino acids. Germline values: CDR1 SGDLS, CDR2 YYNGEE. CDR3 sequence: CASSLGGGLYTGELFF. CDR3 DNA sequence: TGTGCCAGCAGCCTCGGGGGTGGACTCTACACCGGGGAGCTGTTTTTT.